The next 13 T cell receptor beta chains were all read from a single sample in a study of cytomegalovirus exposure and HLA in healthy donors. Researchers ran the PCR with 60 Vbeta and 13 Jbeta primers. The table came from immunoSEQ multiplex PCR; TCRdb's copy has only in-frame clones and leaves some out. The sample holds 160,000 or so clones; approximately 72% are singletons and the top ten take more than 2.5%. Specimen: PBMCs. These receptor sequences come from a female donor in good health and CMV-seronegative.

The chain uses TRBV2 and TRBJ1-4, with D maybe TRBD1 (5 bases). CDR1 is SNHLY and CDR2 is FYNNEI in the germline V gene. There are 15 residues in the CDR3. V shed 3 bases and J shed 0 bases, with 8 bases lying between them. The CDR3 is CASSDDSATNEKLFF. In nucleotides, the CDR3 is TGTGCCAGCAGTGACGACAGTGCAACTAATGAAAAACTGTTTTTT.

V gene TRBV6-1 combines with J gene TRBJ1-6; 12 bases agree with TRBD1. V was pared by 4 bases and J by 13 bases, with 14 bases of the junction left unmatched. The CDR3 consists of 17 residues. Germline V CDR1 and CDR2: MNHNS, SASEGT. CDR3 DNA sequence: TGTGCCAGCAGTGCAGAGGATTGGGACAGGGGGCGGGAGCCCCTCCACTTT. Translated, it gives CASSAEDWDRGREPLHF.

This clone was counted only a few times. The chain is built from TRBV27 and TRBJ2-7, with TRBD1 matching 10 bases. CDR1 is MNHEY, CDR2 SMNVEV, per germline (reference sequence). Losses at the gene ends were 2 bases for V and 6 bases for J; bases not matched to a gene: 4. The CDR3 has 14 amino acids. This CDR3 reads CASSLGTGVVEQYF. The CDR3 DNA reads TGTGCCAGCAGTTTAGGGACAGGGGTCGTCGAGCAGTACTTC.

The CDR3: CASSVGTGGAKNIQYF. Here the CDR3 DNA reads TGTGCCAGCAGTGTAGGGACAGGGGGAGCCAAAAACATTCAGTACTTC. The V call is TRBV6-1, the J call TRBJ2-4; 11 bases are shared with TRBD1. Germline V gives CDR1 MNHNS, CDR2 SASEGT. This CDR3 has 16 residues. V shed 4 bases and J 0 bases; nucleotides not matched to a gene: 2.

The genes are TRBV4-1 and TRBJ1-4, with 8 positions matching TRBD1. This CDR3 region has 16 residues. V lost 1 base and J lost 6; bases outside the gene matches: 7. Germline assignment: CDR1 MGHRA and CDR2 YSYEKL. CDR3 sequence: CASSQAYGQGDEKLFF. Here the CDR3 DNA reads TGCGCCAGCAGCCAAGCCTACGGACAGGGTGATGAAAAACTGTTTTTT.

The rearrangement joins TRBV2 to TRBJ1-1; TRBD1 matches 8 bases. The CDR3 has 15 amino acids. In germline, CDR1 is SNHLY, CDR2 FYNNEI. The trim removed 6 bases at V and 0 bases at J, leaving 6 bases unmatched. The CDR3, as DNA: TGTGCCAGCAGGGCCAGGGGGCCCTTGAACACTGAAGCTTTCTTT. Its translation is CASRARGPLNTEAFF.

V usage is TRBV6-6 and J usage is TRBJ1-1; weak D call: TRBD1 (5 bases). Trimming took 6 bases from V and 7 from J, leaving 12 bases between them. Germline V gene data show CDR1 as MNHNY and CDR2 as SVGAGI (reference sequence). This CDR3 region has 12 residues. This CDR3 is CASSPTGIEAFF. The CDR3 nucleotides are TGTGCCAGCAGCCCTACAGGAATTGAAGCTTTCTTT.

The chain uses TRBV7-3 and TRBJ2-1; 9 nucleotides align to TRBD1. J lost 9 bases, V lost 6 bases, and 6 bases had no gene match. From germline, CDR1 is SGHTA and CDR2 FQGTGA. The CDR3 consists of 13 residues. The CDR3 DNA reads TGTGCCAGCAGACAGGGGGCGGCGAGTGAGCAGTTCTTC. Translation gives CASRQGAASEQFF.

The DNA for the CDR3 is TGTGCCAGCAGCGTAGTGGGGACACCGAACACTGAAGCTTTCTTT. It translates to CASSVVGTPNTEAFF. The V call is TRBV9, the J call TRBJ1-1, with D maybe TRBD1 (6 bases). V lost 0 bases, J lost 1 base, and 10 bases lay in between. The CDR3 sequence is 15 residues long. Per germline, CDR1 SGDLS and CDR2 YYNGEE. The full variable domain, with the rest looked up from reference TRBV9 and TRBJ1-1, is DSGVTQTPKHLITATGQRVTLRCSPRSGDLSVYWYQQSLDQGLQFLIQYYNGEERAKGNILERFSAQQFPDLHSELNLSSLELGDSALYFCASSVVGTPNTEAFFGQGTRLTVV.

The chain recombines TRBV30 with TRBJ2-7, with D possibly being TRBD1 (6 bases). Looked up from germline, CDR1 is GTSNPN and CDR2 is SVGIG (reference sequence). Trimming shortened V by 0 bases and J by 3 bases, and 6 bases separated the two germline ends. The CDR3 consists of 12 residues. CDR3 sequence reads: CAWSVQGYEQYF. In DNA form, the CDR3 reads TGTGCCTGGAGTGTACAGGGCTACGAGCAGTACTTC.

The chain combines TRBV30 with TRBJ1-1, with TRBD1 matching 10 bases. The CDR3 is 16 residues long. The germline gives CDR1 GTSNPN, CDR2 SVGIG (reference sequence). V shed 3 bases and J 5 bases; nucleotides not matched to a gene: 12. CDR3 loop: CAWRPATGGRRTEAFF. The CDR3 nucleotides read TGTGCCTGGAGGCCCGCGACAGGGGGCCGGAGGACTGAAGCTTTCTTT.

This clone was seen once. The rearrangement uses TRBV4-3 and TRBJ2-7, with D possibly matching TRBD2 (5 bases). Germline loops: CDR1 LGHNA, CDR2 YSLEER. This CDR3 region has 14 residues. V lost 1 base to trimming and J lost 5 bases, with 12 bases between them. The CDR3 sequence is CASSQVRDRDEQYF. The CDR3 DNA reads TGCGCCAGCAGCCAAGTTCGGGATCGCGACGAGCAGTACTTC.

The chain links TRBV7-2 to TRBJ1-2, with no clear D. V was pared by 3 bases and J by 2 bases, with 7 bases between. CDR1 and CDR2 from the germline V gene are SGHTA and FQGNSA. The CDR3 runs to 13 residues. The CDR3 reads CASSLERNYGYTF. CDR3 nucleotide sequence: TGTGCCAGCAGCTTGGAGCGGAACTATGGCTACACCTTC.